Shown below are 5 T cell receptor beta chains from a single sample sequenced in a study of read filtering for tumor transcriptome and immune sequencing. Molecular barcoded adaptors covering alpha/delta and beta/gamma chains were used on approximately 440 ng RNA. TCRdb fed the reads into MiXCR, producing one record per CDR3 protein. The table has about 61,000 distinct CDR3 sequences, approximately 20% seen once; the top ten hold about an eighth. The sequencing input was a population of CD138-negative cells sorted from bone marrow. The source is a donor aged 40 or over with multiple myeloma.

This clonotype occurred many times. This CDR3 is CASSLGSPRQYF. Written as DNA, the CDR3 is TGCGCCAGCAGCTTGGGCAGCCCAAGGCAGTACTTC. The chain combines TRBV5-1 with TRBJ2-5; D unresolved. The CDR3 runs 12 residues. CDR1 and CDR2 (germline): SGHRS, YFSETQ. The ends were cut back, 0 bases at V and 11 bases at J, with 11 bases in the middle. Drawing the rest from reference TRBV5-1 and TRBJ2-5, the complete variable domain is KAGVTQTPRYLIKTRGQQVTLSCSPISGHRSVSWYQQTPGQGLQFLFEYFSETQRNKGNFPGRFSGRQFSNSRSEMNVSTLELGDSALYLCASSLGSPRQYFGPGTRLLVL.

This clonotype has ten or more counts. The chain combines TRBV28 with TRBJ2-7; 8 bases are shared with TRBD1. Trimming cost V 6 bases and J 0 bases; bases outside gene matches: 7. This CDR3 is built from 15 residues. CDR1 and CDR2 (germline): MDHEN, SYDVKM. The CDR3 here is CASSRQGKSSYEQYF. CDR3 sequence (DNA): TGTGCCAGCAGCCGACAGGGGAAAAGCTCCTACGAGCAGTACTTC.

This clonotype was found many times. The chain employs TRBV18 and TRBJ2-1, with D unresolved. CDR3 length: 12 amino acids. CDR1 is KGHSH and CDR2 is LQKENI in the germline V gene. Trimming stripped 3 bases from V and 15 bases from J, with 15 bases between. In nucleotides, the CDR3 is TGTGCCAGCTCACCGGGTCCCGAATCCCCGTTCTTC. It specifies CASSPGPESPFF.

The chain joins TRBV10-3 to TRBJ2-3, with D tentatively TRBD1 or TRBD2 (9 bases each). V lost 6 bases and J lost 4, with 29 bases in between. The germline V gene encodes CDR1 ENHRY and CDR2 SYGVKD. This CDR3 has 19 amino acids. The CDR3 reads CAIRAGTGTSRRSSDTQYF. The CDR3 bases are TGTGCCATCAGAGCCGGGACAGGGACTAGCAGGAGGTCCTCAGATACGCAGTATTTT.

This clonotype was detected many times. This CDR3 is CSARGGQGDQPQHF. For the CDR3, the DNA is TGCAGTGCTAGAGGAGGGCAGGGGGATCAGCCCCAGCATTTT. The gene calls are TRBV20-1 and TRBJ1-5; 7 bases match TRBD1. Trimming at V came to 1 base and at J to 5 bases, leaving 5 bases not matched to a gene. The V gene's germline CDR1 is DFQATT and CDR2 SNEGSKA (reference sequence). The CDR3 extends over 14 amino acids.